A selection of T cell receptor beta chains follows, all from one sample in a study of cytomegalovirus exposure and HLA in healthy donors. Repertoires were generated with immunoSEQ multiplex PCR, while TCRdb's copy carries only in-frame clones and drops some. The sample has under 70,000 clones; roughly 90% are singletons. The source material was PBMCs. These receptors were obtained from a woman in her twenties or thirties in good health and CMV-seronegative. Each CDR3 is given with its conserved first and last residue. Fields, in order: CDR3 length, J gene, V gene, CDR3 protein.

cdr3_length: 11; j_call: TRBJ2-1; v_call: TRBV20-1; cdr3_aa: CSARGGNEQFF
cdr3_length: 14; j_call: TRBJ2-3; v_call: TRBV5-1; cdr3_aa: CASSTRQGTDTQYF
cdr3_length: 13; j_call: TRBJ2-7; v_call: TRBV7-9; cdr3_aa: CASSPRGVGEQYF
cdr3_length: 14; j_call: TRBJ2-5; v_call: TRBV2; cdr3_aa: CASRGLAGEETQYF
cdr3_length: 15; j_call: TRBJ1-1; v_call: TRBV4-1; cdr3_aa: CASSQDPVMNTEAFF
cdr3_length: 15; j_call: TRBJ2-7; v_call: TRBV4-2; cdr3_aa: CASSQGTGESYEQYF
cdr3_length: 15; j_call: TRBJ2-2; v_call: TRBV25-1; cdr3_aa: CASRPRQGAAGELFF
cdr3_length: 14; j_call: TRBJ2-5; v_call: TRBV4-1; cdr3_aa: CASSRDRDQETQYF
cdr3_length: 14; j_call: TRBJ1-4; v_call: TRBV2; cdr3_aa: CASSEGGWTGELFF
cdr3_length: 12; j_call: TRBJ2-1; v_call: TRBV28; cdr3_aa: CASSRHLNEQFF